Presented here are 17 T cell receptor beta chains from one specimen sequenced in a study of shared clonotypes between healthy human individuals. Using immunoSEQ multiplex PCR, the repertoire was profiled, and TCRdb retains in-frame clones only, with some absent. The data show approximately 340,000 clones, over 70% seen once. Sequencing was done on a sample of memory CD4+ T cells sorted from blood. As for subset: CD45RA-negative fraction. The receptors derive from a man between 25 and 39 years old in good health.

The chain is built from TRBV7-2 and TRBJ1-5; D is uncertain. V was clipped by 5 bases and J by 0 bases, with 14 bases between them. CDR3 length equals 16 residues. Germline loops: CDR1 SGHTA, CDR2 FQGNSA. The CDR3 sequence is CASSLRTAYSNQPQHF. The CDR3 nucleotides are TGTGCCAGCAGCCTCAGGACGGCCTATAGCAATCAGCCCCAGCATTTT.

This chain uses TRBV6-1 with TRBJ2-1, with D uncertain. This CDR3 spans 15 amino acids. The V gene's germline CDR1 is MNHNS and CDR2 SASEGT. Trimming removed 2 bases from V and 0 bases from J, with 8 bases in between. The CDR3 sequence is CASSEQWSSYNEQFF. The CDR3 DNA reads TGTGCCAGCAGTGAACAGTGGAGCTCCTACAATGAGCAGTTCTTC.

The rearrangement uses TRBV30 and TRBJ2-7; D gene uncertain. The CDR3 is made up of 13 amino acids. The V end was cut by 3 bases, the J end by 0 bases, with 9 bases between. Germline CDR1 reads GTSNPN; CDR2 reads SVGIG (reference sequence). The CDR3 region is CAWRTLSSYEQYF. CDR3 in DNA: TGTGCCTGGAGAACTCTAAGCTCCTACGAGCAGTACTTC.

This chain uses TRBV27 with TRBJ2-7; D ambiguous. The CDR3 runs 13 residues. Per the germline V gene, CDR1 is MNHEY and CDR2 is SMNVEV (reference sequence). V lost 4 bases and J 7 bases, leaving 14 bases between the germline ends. The CDR3 protein is CASSSRTDFEQYF. In DNA, the CDR3 is TGTGCCAGCAGTTCAAGGACGGATTTTGAGCAGTACTTC.

CDR3 in amino acids: CASSGTGGGADTQYF. In nucleotides, the CDR3 is TGCGCCAGCAGCGGGACAGGGGGCGGGGCAGATACGCAGTATTTT. The rearrangement uses TRBV5-1 and TRBJ2-3; 12 nucleotides align to TRBD1. The V segment lost 4 bases and the J segment 4 bases; nucleotides outside the gene matches: 4. The V gene's germline CDR1 is SGHRS and CDR2 YFSETQ. The CDR3 is 15 amino acids.

This clone came up a few times. The chain couples TRBV2 to TRBJ1-3; D unresolved. With 7 bases removed from V and 2 bases from J, the gap between germline ends came to 9 bases. CDR3 length equals 13 residues. Per germline, CDR1 SNHLY and CDR2 FYNNEI. The CDR3 sequence: CASTGSAGNTIYF. For the CDR3, the DNA is TGTGCCAGCACGGGAAGTGCTGGAAACACCATATATTTT.

This clone was seen repeatedly, ten times or more. Distinct nucleotide sequences in the sample also encode this CDR3. The CDR3 sequence: CASSPGQGLYEQYF. The CDR3 coding sequence is TGTGCCAGCAGTCCCGGACAGGGTTTGTACGAGCAGTACTTC. This sequence joins TRBV27 and TRBJ2-7; TRBD1 matches 8 bases. The CDR3 spans 14 residues. V was clipped by 5 bases and J by 4 bases; unmatched bases: 7. Germline assignment: CDR1 MNHEY and CDR2 SMNVEV (reference sequence).

This chain joins TRBV11-2 and TRBJ2-1; TRBD2 matches 9 bases. J lost 7 bases, V lost 5 bases, and 12 bases had no gene match. Germline assignment: CDR1 SGHAT and CDR2 FQNNGV. The CDR3 has 16 amino acids. The CDR3 sequence is CASSPLIGTSSNEQFF. CDR3 nucleotides: TGTGCCAGCAGCCCCCTAATAGGGACTAGCTCTAATGAGCAGTTCTTC.

This clone was counted between two and nine times. V is TRBV28 and J is TRBJ1-1; D is unclear. V was trimmed by 6 bases and J by 4 bases, leaving 9 bases between them. The CDR3 extends over 12 amino acids. CDR1 MDHEN and CDR2 SYDVKM come from the germline V gene. The CDR3 is CASRPLGTEAFF. CDR3 bases: TGTGCCAGCAGGCCTTTAGGCACTGAAGCTTTCTTT.

The chain combines TRBV28 with TRBJ2-7; weak D call: TRBD1 (6 bases). CDR1 MDHEN and CDR2 SYDVKM come from the germline V gene. This CDR3 is 12 amino acids long. Trimming removed 6 bases from V and 13 bases from J, with 19 bases in between. CDR3 sequence: CASSPSPGHPYF. The CDR3 coding sequence is TGTGCCAGCAGCCCCAGTCCGGGACACCCTTACTTC.

This chain connects TRBV15 to TRBJ2-3, with D possibly being TRBD2 (6 bases). This CDR3 has 16 amino acids. CDR1 LNHNV and CDR2 YYDKDF come from the germline V gene (reference sequence). V gave up 0 bases and J gave up 0 bases, with 10 bases separating them. The CDR3 DNA is TGTGCCACCAGCAGAGAGGGACTGTATAGCACAGATACGCAGTATTTT. Its protein is CATSREGLYSTDTQYF.

This clone was counted between two and nine times. Here the CDR3 reads CASSLESSGANVLTF. CDR3 DNA sequence: TGTGCCAGCAGTCTAGAGAGCTCTGGGGCCAACGTCCTGACTTTC. The chain employs TRBV27 and TRBJ2-6; D uncertain. Trimming shortened V by 5 bases and J by 0 bases, and 8 bases separated the two germline ends. The CDR3 loop spans 15 amino acids. The germline CDR1 and CDR2 sequences are MNHEY and SMNVEV (reference sequence).

This chain connects TRBV7-9 to TRBJ2-7, with a weak D call TRBD1 (8 bases). Trimming removed 3 bases from V and 12 bases from J, with 21 bases in between. The CDR3 has 14 amino acids. CDR1 is SEHNR, CDR2 FQNEAQ, per germline (reference sequence). The CDR3: CASSLGGRQGSMYF. In DNA form, the CDR3 reads TGTGCCAGCAGCTTGGGGGGGCGACAGGGGAGCATGTACTTC.

The chain has TRBV9 and TRBJ2-5, with 12 bases matching TRBD2. V dropped 0 bases and J dropped 5; count of bases not matched to a gene: 11. The CDR3 length is 18 residues. Germline V gene lookup returns CDR1 SGDLS and CDR2 YYNGEE. CDR3 coding DNA: TGTGCCAGCAGCGTAGATGCCCCGGGACTAGCGGGTTTGGAGACCCAGTACTTC. Protein product: CASSVDAPGLAGLETQYF.

The J gene is TRBJ2-3, the V gene TRBV11-2, with a weak D call TRBD2 (5 bases). Trimming left V 6 bases short and J 7 bases short, with 17 bases between. Germline CDR1 and CDR2: SGHAT and FQNNGV. The CDR3 covers 14 residues. As DNA, the CDR3 is TGTGCCAGCAGAGTAGCGTTCGGTTTAAATACGCAGTATTTT. Amino acids: CASRVAFGLNTQYF.

This clone was picked up a small number of times. The junction shows a germline mismatch at one end, possibly a read error. This CDR3 is also generated by other DNA sequences in the sample. The CDR3 protein is CASSSPGRLEF. In DNA, the CDR3 is TGTGCCAGCAGCTCTCCGGGACGGTTAGAGTTC. The chain combines TRBV7-2 with TRBJ2-7; either TRBD1 or TRBD2 may supply D (5 bases each). This CDR3 has 11 residues. Germline values: CDR1 SGHTA, CDR2 FQGNSA.

The chain combines TRBV6-1 with TRBJ1-3; no clear D gene. The germline V and J ends were trimmed by 3 bases and 0 bases, with 6 bases remaining between them. The length of the CDR3 is 14 residues. The germline V gene has CDR1 MNHNS and CDR2 SASEGT. CDR3 sequence: CASSELVSGNTIYF. The DNA for the CDR3 is TGTGCCAGCAGTGAGCTAGTCTCTGGAAACACCATATATTTT.